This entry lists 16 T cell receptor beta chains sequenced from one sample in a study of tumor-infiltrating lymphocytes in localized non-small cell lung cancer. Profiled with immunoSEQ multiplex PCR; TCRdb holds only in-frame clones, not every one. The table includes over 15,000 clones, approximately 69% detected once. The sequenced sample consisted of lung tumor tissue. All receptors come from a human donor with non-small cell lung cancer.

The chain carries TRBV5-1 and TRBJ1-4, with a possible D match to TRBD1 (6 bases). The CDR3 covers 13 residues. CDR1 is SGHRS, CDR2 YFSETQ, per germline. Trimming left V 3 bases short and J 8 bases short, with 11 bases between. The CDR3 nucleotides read TGCGCCAGCAGCTCTGGACAGTCAGAAAAACTGTTTTTT. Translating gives CASSSGQSEKLFF.

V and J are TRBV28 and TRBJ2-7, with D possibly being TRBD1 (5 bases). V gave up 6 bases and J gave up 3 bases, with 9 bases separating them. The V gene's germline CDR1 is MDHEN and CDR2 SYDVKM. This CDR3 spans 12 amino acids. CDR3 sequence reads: CASRTTGYEQYF. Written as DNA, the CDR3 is TGTGCCAGCAGAACTACAGGCTACGAGCAGTACTTC.

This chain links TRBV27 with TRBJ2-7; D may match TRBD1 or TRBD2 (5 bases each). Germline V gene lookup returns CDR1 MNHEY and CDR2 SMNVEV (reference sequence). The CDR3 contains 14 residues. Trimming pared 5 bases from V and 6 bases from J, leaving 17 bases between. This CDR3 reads CASSHRQSGSEQYF. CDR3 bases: TGTGCCAGCAGTCATCGACAGTCGGGGAGCGAGCAGTACTTC.

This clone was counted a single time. The CDR3 protein is CASSFAGVYNEQYF. CDR3 DNA sequence: TGCGCCAGCAGCTTCGCGGGAGTTTATAACGAGCAGTACTTC. V and J are TRBV4-1 and TRBJ2-7; TRBD2 matches at 7 bases. Germline V lookup: CDR1 MGHRA, CDR2 YSYEKL. Trimming took 5 bases from V and 5 from J; bases not matched to a gene: 9. This CDR3 contains 14 residues.

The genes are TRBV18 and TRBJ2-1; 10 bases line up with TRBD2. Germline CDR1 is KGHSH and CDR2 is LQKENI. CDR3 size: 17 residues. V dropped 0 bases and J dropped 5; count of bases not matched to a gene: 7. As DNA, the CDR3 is TGTGCCAGCTCACCACCGGGAGCGGGAGGGAAAAACAATGAGCAGTTCTTC. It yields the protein CASSPPGAGGKNNEQFF.

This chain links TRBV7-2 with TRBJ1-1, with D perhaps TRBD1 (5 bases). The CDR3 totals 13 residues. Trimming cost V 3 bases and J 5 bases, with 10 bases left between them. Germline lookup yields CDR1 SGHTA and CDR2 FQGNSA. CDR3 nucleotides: TGTGCCAGCAGCTTCTGGGGACGAACTGAAGCTTTCTTT. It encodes CASSFWGRTEAFF.

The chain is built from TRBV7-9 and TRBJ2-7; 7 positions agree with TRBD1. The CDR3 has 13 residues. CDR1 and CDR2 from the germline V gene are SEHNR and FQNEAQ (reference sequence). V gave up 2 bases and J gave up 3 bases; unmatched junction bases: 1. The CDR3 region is CASSLPGGYEQYF. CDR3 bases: TGTGCCAGCAGCTTACCAGGGGGCTACGAGCAGTACTTC.

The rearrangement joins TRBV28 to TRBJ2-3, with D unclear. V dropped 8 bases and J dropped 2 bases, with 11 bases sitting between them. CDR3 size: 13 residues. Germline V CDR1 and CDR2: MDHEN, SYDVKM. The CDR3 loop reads CASEDSYTDTQYF. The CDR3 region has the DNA TGTGCCAGCGAAGATAGTTACACAGATACGCAGTATTTT.

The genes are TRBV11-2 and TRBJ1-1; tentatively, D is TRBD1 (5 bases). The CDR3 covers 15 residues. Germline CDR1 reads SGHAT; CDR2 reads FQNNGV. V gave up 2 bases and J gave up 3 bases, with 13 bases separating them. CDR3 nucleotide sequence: TGTGCCAGCAGCTTATCGGCAGGGTCCTACACTGAAGCTTTCTTT. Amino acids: CASSLSAGSYTEAFF.

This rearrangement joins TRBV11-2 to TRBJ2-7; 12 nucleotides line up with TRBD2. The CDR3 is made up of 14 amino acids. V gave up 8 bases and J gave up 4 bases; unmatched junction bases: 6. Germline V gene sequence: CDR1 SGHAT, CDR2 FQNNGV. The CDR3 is CASSTSGRGYEQYF. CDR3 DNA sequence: TGTGCCAGCTCGACTAGCGGGAGAGGGTACGAGCAGTACTTC.

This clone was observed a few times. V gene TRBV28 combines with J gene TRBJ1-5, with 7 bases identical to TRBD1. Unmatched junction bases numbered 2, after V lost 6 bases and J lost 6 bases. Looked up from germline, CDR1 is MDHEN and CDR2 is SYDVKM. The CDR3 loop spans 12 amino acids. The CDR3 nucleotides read TGTGCCAGCAGACAGGGGAGTCAGCCCCAGCATTTT. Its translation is CASRQGSQPQHF. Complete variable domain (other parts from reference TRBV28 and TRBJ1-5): DVKVTQSSRYLVKRTGEKVFLECVQDMDHENMFWYRQDPGLGLRLIYFSYDVKMKEKGDIPEGYSVSREKKERFSLILESASTNQTSMYLCASRQGSQPQHFGDGTRLSIL.

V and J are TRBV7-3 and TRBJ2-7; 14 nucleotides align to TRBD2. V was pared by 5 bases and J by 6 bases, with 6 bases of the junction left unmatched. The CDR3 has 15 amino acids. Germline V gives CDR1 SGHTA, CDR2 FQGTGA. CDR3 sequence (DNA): TGTGCCAGCAGCCTTGGGGGGACTAGCGGGAGCGAGCAGTACTTC. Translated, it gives CASSLGGTSGSEQYF.

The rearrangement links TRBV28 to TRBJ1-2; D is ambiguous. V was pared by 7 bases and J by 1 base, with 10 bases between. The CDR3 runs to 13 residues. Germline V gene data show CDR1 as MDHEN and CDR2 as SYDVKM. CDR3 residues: CASTSSRNYGYTF. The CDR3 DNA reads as TGTGCCAGCACTTCCTCTCGTAACTATGGCTACACCTTC.

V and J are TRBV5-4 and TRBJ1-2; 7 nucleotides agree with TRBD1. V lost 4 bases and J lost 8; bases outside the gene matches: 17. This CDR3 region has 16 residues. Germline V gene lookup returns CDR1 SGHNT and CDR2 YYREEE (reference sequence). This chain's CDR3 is CASSPPDRVFGIGYTF. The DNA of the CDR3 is TGTGCCAGCAGCCCCCCAGACAGGGTCTTTGGTATAGGCTACACCTTC.

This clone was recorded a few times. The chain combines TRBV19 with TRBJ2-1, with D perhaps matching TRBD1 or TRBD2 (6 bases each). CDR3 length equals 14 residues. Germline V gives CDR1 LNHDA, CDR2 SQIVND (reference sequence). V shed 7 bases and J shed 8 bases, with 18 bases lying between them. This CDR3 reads CASTKKGGRYEQFF. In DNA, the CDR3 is TGTGCCAGTACCAAAAAGGGGGGTAGGTATGAGCAGTTCTTC. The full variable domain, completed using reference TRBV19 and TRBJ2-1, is DGGITQSPKYLFRKEGQNVTLSCEQNLNHDAMYWYRQDPGQGLRLIYYSQIVNDFQKGDIAEGYSVSREKKESFPLTVTSAQKNPTAFYLCASTKKGGRYEQFFGPGTRLTVL.

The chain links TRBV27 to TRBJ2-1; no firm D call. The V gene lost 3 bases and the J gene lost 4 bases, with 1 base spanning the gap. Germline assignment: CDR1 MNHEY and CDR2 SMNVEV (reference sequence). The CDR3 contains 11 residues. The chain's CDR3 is CASSLYNEQFF. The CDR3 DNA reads TGTGCCAGCAGTTTGTACAATGAGCAGTTCTTC.